This T cell receptor (beta chain) was obtained from a study of radiation and T cells in renal cell carcinoma (dated by TCRdb to 2018 to 2021). For the wider study: Samples came from a clinical trial, in which primary renal cell carcinomas received 15 Gy stereotactic body radiation therapy followed by nephrectomy 4 weeks later. A total of around 50 samples underwent TCR beta sequencing, made up of about 26 tumors and roughly 27 peripheral blood samples. In the approximately 53 samples combined, 4,016,671 unique CDR3 nucleotide sequences were found, encoding roughly 2,500,000 unique CDR3 amino acid sequences.

Looking up the germline V gene (reference sequence) yields CDR1 GTSNPN and CDR2 SVGIG. V has 2 bases trimmed and J has 5 bases trimmed; junction bases matching no gene number 5. The CDR3, cysteine through phenylalanine, is 14 amino acids long. Kept here is only the CDR3 DNA, which spans 42 bases and is read in frame from base 1. TCR beta libraries were generated from genomic DNA with the immunoSEQ kit, following the manufacturer's recommendations. Library preparation used a first multiplex PCR with proprietary primers, then a second PCR adding unique barcodes, with bead cleanups after each round. Each sample batch included a kit-provided positive control reaction and a negative control reaction. The final libraries were assessed on an Agilent 4200 TapeStation D1000 ScreenTape, pooled by volume, and quantified by qPCR. Sequencing was performed on an Illumina NextSeq500 with a MidOutput 150-cycle cartridge, and 156 Read1 and 15 Index1 cycles were run with kit custom primers. The pooled library was loaded at 0.9 to 1 pM with an approximately 20% PhiX control spike-in. The study's processing was this. The vendor-processed data were analyzed in R, and a clonotype was defined as all T cells that share the same CDR3 nucleotide sequence. In the clone abundance analyses, frequencies were normalized to the 10,000 most abundant clones in each sample. Public T cell clones, which averaged fewer than five per sample, were excluded before analysis. Tumor-enriched clonotypes and baseline blood-enriched clonotypes were defined as those with an abundance difference of at least 32-fold between compartments. A beta-binomial differential abundance model was applied to find clonotypes that expanded or contracted between blood time points. Tumor-blood repertoire similarity was measured with the Baroni-Urbani and Buser coefficient, and group comparisons used two-tailed Wilcoxon tests in R. Sourced from immuneACCESS, this table was stored by TCRdb with only in-frame sequences that have V and J called. A share of the clones is absent; for the studies checked, an unresolved V gene accounts for under half, and the remainder has no known explanation. V, J and clone size are taken as reported in that table, and D and trimming were inferred from the DNA itself. The sample data list 130,000 to 150,000 clones, and 70% to 90% of these were observed just once. The top ten clonotypes cover about 12% of the sample.

The paper as a whole reports these results and caveats: Because pretreatment tumor biopsies were not available, the baseline intratumoral presence of clonotypes could not be determined. Effects of radiation dose or scheduling on the TCR repertoire could not be addressed with the single-armed trial design. Dynamics of the blood repertoire were not tracked past 4 weeks after treatment. Top tumor clonotypes rose in blood from baseline to 2 weeks post-radiation, then contracted by 4 weeks, suggesting transient expansion of tumor-resident clones.

In the case of this clone: Its specific antigen is unknown. The input lacks base qualities; no much larger clone sits a single base away.

The time point label, as the study defines it: baseline pretreatment blood. The sample's treatment or condition, from its label and the paper: 15 Gy SBRT to primary tumor, nephrectomy 4 weeks later. Serial peripheral blood from radiation-treated patients was sampled at baseline, 2 weeks and 4 weeks after SBRT to track tumor-enriched clonotypes. Renal cell carcinoma with clear cell pathology was present in all patients. The QIAamp DNA Blood Mini Kit (Qiagen) was used to prepare genomic DNA for TCR sequencing. Samples were included in the analyses only if all quality control checks were passed. The material sequenced was blood, taken from a patient whose treatment included radiotherapy and nephrectomy. This sequence was found in a woman aged 45-65 years with renal cell carcinoma. The rearrangement joined TRBV30 to TRBJ1-2; 10 nucleotides in the junction match TRBD1. The sequenced DNA: TGTGCCTGGAGTTTCCGGGACAGGGGTTATGGCTACACCTTC. It encodes CAWSFRDRGYGYTF.